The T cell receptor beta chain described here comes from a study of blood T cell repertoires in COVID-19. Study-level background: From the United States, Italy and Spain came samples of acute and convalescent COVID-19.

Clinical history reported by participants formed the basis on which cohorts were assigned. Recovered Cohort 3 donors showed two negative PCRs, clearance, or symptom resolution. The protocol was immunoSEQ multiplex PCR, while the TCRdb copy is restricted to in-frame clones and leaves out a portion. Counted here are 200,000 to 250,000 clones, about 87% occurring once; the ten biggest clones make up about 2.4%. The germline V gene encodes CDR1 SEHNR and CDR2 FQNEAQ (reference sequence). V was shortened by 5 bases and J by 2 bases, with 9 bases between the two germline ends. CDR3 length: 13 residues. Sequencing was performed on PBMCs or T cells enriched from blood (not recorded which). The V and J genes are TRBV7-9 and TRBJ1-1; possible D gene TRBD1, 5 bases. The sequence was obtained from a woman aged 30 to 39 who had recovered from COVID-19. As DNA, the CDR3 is TGTGCCAGCAGCCAGGGTAGTAACACTGAAGCTTTCTTT. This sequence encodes CASSQGSNTEAFF.